Below, 27 T cell receptor beta chains from the same sample are listed, as sequenced in a study of T cell repertoires in cytomegalovirus infection. MiXCR was run by TCRdb on the reads, yielding one entry per CDR3 protein. The profile shows about 230,000 distinct CDR3 sequences, about 20% of them singletons. Sample: CD8+ T cells from PBMCs. All receptors come from a human donor in good health (CMV status not recorded). Some clones in this sample may be carry-over from other donors' samples.

The CDR3 sequence: CASNRGVSNQPQHF. The DNA for the CDR3 is TGTGCCAGTAATCGGGGGGTCAGCAATCAGCCCCAGCATTTT. V usage is TRBV19 and J usage is TRBJ1-5; tentative D call: TRBD1 (5 bases). This CDR3 has 14 amino acids. The ends were cut back, 7 bases at V and 1 base at J, with 11 bases in the middle. Germline V gene data show CDR1 as LNHDA and CDR2 as SQIVND (reference sequence).

CDR3 residues: CSARERTGVEQFF. The DNA of the CDR3 is TGCAGTGCTAGAGAGAGGACAGGGGTCGAGCAGTTCTTC. The chain combines TRBV20-1 with TRBJ2-1; 9 bases are a match to TRBD1. This CDR3 has 13 amino acids. Germline V gene lookup returns CDR1 DFQATT and CDR2 SNEGSKA (reference sequence). J was trimmed by 10 bases and V by 0 bases; bases with no gene match: 4.

The rearrangement links TRBV27 to TRBJ2-7; 9 bases map to TRBD1. Germline CDR1 and CDR2: MNHEY and SMNVEV (reference sequence). The CDR3 has 14 residues. V shed 7 bases, J shed 3 bases, and the junction held 7 bases outside the gene matches. This CDR3 reads CASNPGTGFYEQYF. In nucleotides, the CDR3 is TGTGCCAGCAATCCCGGGACAGGGTTCTACGAGCAGTACTTC.

The V gene is TRBV6-5, the J gene TRBJ2-1; TRBD1 is a possible D gene (6 bases). The CDR3 spans 18 residues. V shed 5 bases and J shed 4 bases, with 24 bases lying between them. The germline V gene encodes CDR1 MNHEY and CDR2 SVGAGI. The CDR3 reads CASSRWTADPSSYNEQFF. The CDR3 DNA sequence: TGTGCCAGCAGTAGATGGACAGCCGATCCTTCTTCTTACAATGAGCAGTTCTTC.

This chain links TRBV28 with TRBJ2-7; D is tentatively TRBD1 or TRBD2 (6 bases each). Trimming removed 7 bases at V and 0 bases at J, with 16 bases between. Germline lookup yields CDR1 MDHEN and CDR2 SYDVKM. The CDR3 covers 15 residues. CDR3 protein: CASNQIGGLSYEQYF. DNA of the CDR3: TGTGCCAGCAACCAGATCGGGGGCCTCTCCTACGAGCAGTACTTC.

Only a few counts were recorded for this clonotype. The V and J genes are TRBV2 and TRBJ1-1, with D tentatively TRBD1 (6 bases). Germline CDR1 and CDR2: SNHLY and FYNNEI. V gave up 6 bases and J gave up 4 bases, with 15 bases separating them. The CDR3 loop spans 14 amino acids. The CDR3 DNA reads TGTGCCAGCAGCGAGGAGACAGGTGGCACTGAAGCTTTCTTT. Translation: CASSEETGGTEAFF.

This chain uses TRBV5-6 with TRBJ1-6, with 10 bases identical to TRBD1. Germline CDR1 is SGHDT and CDR2 is YYEEEE. CDR3 size: 18 residues. J gave up 3 bases and V 3 bases, and 9 bases lay outside the gene matches. The chain's CDR3 is CASSSDTGTGVYNSPLHF. CDR3 DNA: TGTGCCAGCAGCTCAGACACCGGGACAGGGGTCTATAATTCACCCCTCCACTTT.

The sample holds a few counts of this clonotype. The CDR3 reads CASSEGLAFNEQYF. Written as DNA, the CDR3 is TGTGCCAGCAGCGAAGGACTAGCATTTAACGAGCAGTACTTC. This chain connects TRBV9 to TRBJ2-7; 8 bases line up with TRBD2. CDR3 length: 14 amino acids. The V gene's germline CDR1 is SGDLS and CDR2 YYNGEE. Trimming removed 3 bases from V and 5 bases from J; junction bases left unmatched: 7.

In this sample, this clonotype turned up a few times. This sequence joins TRBV11-3 and TRBJ2-1, with TRBD2 identical over 13 bases. The V segment lost 5 bases and the J segment 6 bases; nucleotides outside the gene matches: 7. The CDR3 is 16 amino acids. Germline CDR1 SGHNT, CDR2 YENEEA. The CDR3 loop is CASSPRTSGGINEQFF. Written as DNA, the CDR3 is TGTGCCAGCAGCCCGCGGACTAGCGGGGGAATCAATGAGCAGTTCTTC.

This clonotype has more than one count but fewer than ten. The CDR3 is CASSLTAGGPGELFF. The CDR3 nucleotides read TGTGCCAGCAGCTTAACAGCGGGGGGGCCCGGGGAGCTGTTTTTT. This chain connects TRBV7-8 to TRBJ2-2; 10 bases are a match to TRBD2. The CDR3 loop spans 15 amino acids. Germline lookup yields CDR1 SGHVS and CDR2 FQNEAQ. With 2 bases clipped from V and 6 bases from J, the junction kept 3 bases outside the gene matches. The full variable domain, its missing parts supplied by reference TRBV7-8 and TRBJ2-2, is GAGVSQSPRYKVAKRGQDVALRCDPISGHVSLFWYQQALGQGPEFLTYFQNEAQLDKSGLPSDRFFAERPEGSVSTLKIQRTQQEDSAVYLCASSLTAGGPGELFFGEGSRLTVL.

This clonotype came up a few times. The J gene is TRBJ2-1, the V gene TRBV4-2; D is unresolved. V lost 0 bases, J lost 8 bases, and 14 bases lay in between. Germline V gene data show CDR1 as LGHNA and CDR2 as YNFKEQ. The CDR3 totals 15 residues. The CDR3 DNA reads as TGTGCCAGCAGCCAAGATATATTCGATGCCGATGAGCAGTTCTTC. Translating it yields CASSQDIFDADEQFF.

The sample holds many counts of this clonotype. The V call is TRBV19, the J call TRBJ2-7; D is uncertain. The CDR3 contains 12 residues. Germline values: CDR1 LNHDA, CDR2 SQIVND (reference sequence). Trimming removed 5 bases from V and 3 bases from J, with 8 bases in between. The chain's CDR3 is CASSPSNYEQYF. The DNA of the CDR3 is TGTGCCAGTAGTCCCTCGAACTACGAGCAGTACTTC.

This clonotype was seen a few times. DNA of the CDR3: TGTGCCAGCTCACCAATTGGAGAGACCCAGTACTTC. Translated, it gives CASSPIGETQYF. This rearrangement joins TRBV18 to TRBJ2-5; D is unresolved. Germline CDR1 reads KGHSH; CDR2 reads LQKENI. The CDR3 extends over 12 amino acids. Trimming pared 2 bases from V and 4 bases from J, leaving 5 bases between.

This chain links TRBV20-1 with TRBJ2-3; 8 nucleotides agree with TRBD2. Losses at the gene ends were 5 bases for V and 6 bases for J; bases not matched to a gene: 13. The germline V gene has CDR1 DFQATT and CDR2 SNEGSKA (reference sequence). The CDR3 totals 15 residues. CDR3 DNA: TGCAGTGCTCGGGACGAGCGGGGGCCAAGGGATACGCAGTATTTT. Translation: CSARDERGPRDTQYF.

This clonotype was observed many times. V gene TRBV28 combines with J gene TRBJ1-5; 10 bases align to TRBD1. The ends lost 7 bases at V and 5 bases at J; junction bases unmatched: 8. The CDR3 sequence is 15 residues long. The germline V gene has CDR1 MDHEN and CDR2 SYDVKM. The CDR3 reads CASTQMGQGHQPQHF. CDR3 bases: TGTGCCAGCACCCAAATGGGACAGGGGCATCAGCCCCAGCATTTT.

This clonotype has more than one count but fewer than ten. The V call is TRBV2, the J call TRBJ1-5; TRBD1 matches 9 bases. The CDR3 contains 19 residues. Germline CDR1 reads SNHLY; CDR2 reads FYNNEI. J lost 0 bases, V lost 4 bases, and 13 bases had no gene match. CDR3 bases: TGTGCCAGCAGTGTCGCCCGGGACAGGGTAACATATAGCAATCAGCCCCAGCATTTT. Its translation: CASSVARDRVTYSNQPQHF.

V and J are TRBV12-3 or TRBV12-4 and TRBJ2-1, with 8 bases matching TRBD2. The V and J ends lost 4 bases and 9 bases, in that order; junction bases with no gene match: 8. This CDR3 spans 14 amino acids. CDR3 sequence reads: CASSSALAGGEQFF. In nucleotides, the CDR3 is TGTGCCAGCAGTTCAGCTTTGGCGGGGGGTGAGCAGTTCTTC.

This chain uses TRBV7-2 with TRBJ2-1; no definite D call. The ends were cut back, 5 bases at V and 9 bases at J, with 14 bases in the middle. From germline, CDR1 is SGHTA and CDR2 FQGNSA. There are 13 residues in the CDR3. CDR3 DNA: TGTGCCAGCAGCCCAGCCGCCCTACCTGAGCAGTTCTTC. This encodes CASSPAALPEQFF.

This clonotype has at least ten counts. The CDR3 nucleotides are TGTGCCTGCCTAGGACAGGGGGGATACGAGCAGTACTTC. This codes for CACLGQGGYEQYF. V gene TRBV7-9 combines with J gene TRBJ2-7, with 10 bases that match TRBD1. CDR1 SEHNR and CDR2 FQNEAQ come from the germline V gene (reference sequence). This CDR3 comprises 13 residues. V lost 11 bases, J lost 4 bases, and 8 bases stayed unmatched.

The chain combines TRBV7-4 with TRBJ2-3; TRBD1 matches 9 bases. CDR1 and CDR2 (germline): SGHVT, SQSDAQ. V lost 5 bases and J lost 4; bases outside the gene matches: 7. The CDR3 is 15 residues long. CDR3 sequence: CASSSSWTGADTQYF. In DNA form, the CDR3 reads TGTGCCAGCAGCAGTAGTTGGACAGGGGCAGATACGCAGTATTTT.

This sequence joins TRBV20-1 and TRBJ1-2, with 8 bases lining up with TRBD1. Germline-derived CDR1 and CDR2 are DFQATT and SNEGSKA (reference sequence). Losses at the gene ends were 0 bases for V and 8 bases for J; bases not matched to a gene: 8. The CDR3 spans 14 residues. CDR3: CSAREWTGNIGYTF. The CDR3 coding sequence is TGCAGTGCTAGAGAGTGGACAGGGAACATCGGCTACACCTTC.

Ten or more counts support this clonotype. V usage is TRBV7-2 and J usage is TRBJ2-3; D unclear. Trimming took off 2 bases at V and 6 bases at J, with 6 bases between the two ends. The CDR3 length is 12 residues. Per the germline V gene, CDR1 is SGHTA and CDR2 is FQGNSA. The CDR3 is CASSLLGDTQYF. For the CDR3, the DNA is TGTGCCAGCAGCTTACTAGGGGATACGCAGTATTTT.

The gene calls are TRBV9 and TRBJ2-2; D possibly corresponds to TRBD1 (6 bases). CDR1 and CDR2 (germline): SGDLS, YYNGEE. Trimming left V 4 bases short and J 1 base short, with 20 bases between. The CDR3 totals 18 residues. The CDR3 reads CASSLPSYGRGNTGELFF. CDR3 DNA: TGTGCCAGCAGCCTACCCTCCTATGGCAGGGGGAACACCGGGGAGCTGTTTTTT. The variable domain in full, completed from reference TRBV9 and TRBJ2-2, reads DSGVTQTPKHLITATGQRVTLRCSPRSGDLSVYWYQQSLDQGLQFLIQYYNGEERAKGNILERFSAQQFPDLHSELNLSSLELGDSALYFCASSLPSYGRGNTGELFFGEGSRLTVL.

The rearrangement joins TRBV5-4 to TRBJ2-3; no firm D call. Between the trimmed V and J ends, which lost 0 bases and 2 bases, there was a span of 10 bases. Germline CDR1 reads SGHNT; CDR2 reads YYREEE (reference sequence). There are 15 residues in the CDR3. CDR3 coding DNA: TGTGCCAGCAGCTTGGAGACGATCTCCACAGATACGCAGTATTTT. Encoded protein: CASSLETISTDTQYF.

In the case of this clonotype: Because it lacks the conserved phenylalanine or tryptophan at the end, this CDR3 is likely a read error. V and J are TRBV9 and TRBJ2-5; 7 bases match TRBD1. Losses at the gene ends were 3 bases for V and 5 bases for J; bases not matched to a gene: 7. The CDR3 has 14 amino acids. Germline lookup yields CDR1 SGDLS and CDR2 YYNGEE. The chain's CDR3 is CASSAWDSAETQYS. The DNA of the CDR3 is TGTGCCAGCAGCGCCTGGGACAGCGCGGAGACCCAGTACTCC.

This clonotype appeared a few times. This chain connects TRBV5-4 to TRBJ1-1, with unresolved D. Germline V gene sequence: CDR1 SGHNT, CDR2 YYREEE (reference sequence). CDR3 length equals 13 residues. V gave up 0 bases and J gave up 6 bases, with 9 bases separating them. The CDR3, as DNA: TGTGCCAGCAGCTTGGAAGGGAGCGCTGAAGCTTTCTTT. It specifies CASSLEGSAEAFF.

This chain links TRBV6-1 with TRBJ2-3; 9 nucleotides match TRBD2. V shed 11 bases, J shed 0 bases, and the junction held 6 bases outside the gene matches. Germline CDR1 is MNHNS and CDR2 is SASEGT. The CDR3 extends over 14 amino acids. The chain's CDR3 is CALLAGVSTDTQYF. The CDR3 coding sequence is TGTGCCCTTTTAGCGGGGGTTAGCACAGATACGCAGTATTTT.